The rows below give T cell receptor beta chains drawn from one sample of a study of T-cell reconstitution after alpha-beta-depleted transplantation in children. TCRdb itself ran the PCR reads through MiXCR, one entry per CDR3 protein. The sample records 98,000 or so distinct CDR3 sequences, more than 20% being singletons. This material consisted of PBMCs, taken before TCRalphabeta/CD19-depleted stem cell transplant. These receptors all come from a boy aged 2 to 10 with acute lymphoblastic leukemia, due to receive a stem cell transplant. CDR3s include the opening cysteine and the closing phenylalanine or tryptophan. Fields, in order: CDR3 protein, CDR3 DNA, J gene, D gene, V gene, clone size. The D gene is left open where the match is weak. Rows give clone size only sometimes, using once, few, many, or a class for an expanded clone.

CDR3: CASSLSGTGGAYGYTF; DNA: TGCGCCAGCAGCCTCTCCGGGACAGGGGGCGCATATGGCTACACCTTC; J: TRBJ1-2; D: TRBD1; V: TRBV5-1; size: NA
CDR3: CASSMVAGGEQYF; DNA: TGTGCCAGCAGCATGGTGGCGGGAGGCGAGCAGTACTTC; J: TRBJ2-7; D: TRBD2; V: TRBV14; size: NA
CDR3: CASTAVGEINEQFF; DNA: TGTGCCAGCACCGCCGTGGGAGAGATCAATGAGCAGTTCTTC; J: TRBJ2-1; D: NA; V: TRBV6-1; size: NA
CDR3: CASSQAGNDNSPLHF; DNA: TGCGCCAGCAGCCAAGCAGGAAATGATAATTCACCCCTCCACTTT; J: TRBJ1-6; D: NA; V: TRBV4-1; size: NA
CDR3: CSARDANTEAFF; DNA: TGCAGTGCCCGGGACGCAAACACTGAAGCTTTCTTT; J: TRBJ1-1; D: NA; V: TRBV20-1; size: few
CDR3: CASSPQGTSYEQYF; DNA: TGTGCCAGCAGCCCACAGGGGACGTCCTACGAGCAGTACTTC; J: TRBJ2-7; D: TRBD1; V: TRBV12-3/TRBV12-4; size: NA
CDR3: CASRLRGAGTDTQYF; DNA: TGTGCCAGCAGACTAAGAGGGGCTGGGACAGATACGCAGTATTTT; J: TRBJ2-3; D: NA; V: TRBV28; size: NA
CDR3: CASSTGRGNEQFF; DNA: TGTGCCAGCAGTACCGGACGGGGTAATGAGCAGTTCTTC; J: TRBJ2-1; D: NA; V: TRBV27; size: NA
CDR3: CASSLAGTSGRTGELFF; DNA: TGCGCCAGCAGCTTGGCCGGGACTAGCGGGAGAACCGGGGAGCTGTTTTTT; J: TRBJ2-2; D: TRBD2; V: TRBV5-1; size: few
CDR3: CASSLTPGLTERRATDTQYF; DNA: TGCGCCAGCAGCCTAACACCGGGACTAACAGAGCGGAGGGCGACAGATACGCAGTATTTT; J: TRBJ2-3; D: TRBD2; V: TRBV5-1; size: few
CDR3: CASSLAGRRSYNEQFF; DNA: TGCGCCAGCAGCTTGGCGGGTCGGAGGTCCTACAATGAGCAGTTCTTC; J: TRBJ2-1; D: NA; V: TRBV5-1; size: NA
CDR3: CASSPLRALNTEAFF; DNA: TGTGCCAGCTCACCACTTAGAGCCTTAAACACTGAAGCTTTCTTT; J: TRBJ1-1; D: NA; V: TRBV18; size: NA
CDR3: CASSYAGPSEQFF; DNA: TGTGCCAGCAGTTACGCGGGACCCAGTGAGCAGTTCTTC; J: TRBJ2-1; D: NA; V: TRBV6-6; size: many
CDR3: CASSQVIGTEAFF; DNA: TGCGCCAGCAGCCAAGTCATAGGAACTGAAGCTTTCTTT; J: TRBJ1-1; D: NA; V: TRBV4-1; size: few
CDR3: CASSPDYNEQFF; DNA: TGTGCCAGCAGCCCAGACTACAATGAGCAGTTCTTC; J: TRBJ2-1; D: NA; V: TRBV7-2; size: few
CDR3: CASSRRIKYEQYF; DNA: TGTGCCAGCAGCCGACGAATAAAATACGAGCAGTACTTC; J: TRBJ2-7; D: NA; V: TRBV7-2; size: few
CDR3: CASSLPGGLGYTF; DNA: TGTGCCAGCAGTTTGCCAGGGGGCCTTGGCTACACCTTC; J: TRBJ1-2; D: TRBD1; V: TRBV27; size: few
CDR3: CATGTEHYEQYF; DNA: TGTGCCACCGGGACCGAACACTACGAGCAGTACTTC; J: TRBJ2-7; D: NA; V: TRBV10-3; size: NA
CDR3: CASRLRTSSGELFF; DNA: TGTGCCAGCAGACTTCGGACTAGCTCGGGGGAGCTGTTTTTT; J: TRBJ2-2; D: TRBD2; V: TRBV6-2/TRBV6-3; size: NA
CDR3: CASSFLTQDEQFF; DNA: TGTGCCAGCAGTTTTTTGACTCAGGATGAGCAGTTCTTC; J: TRBJ2-1; D: NA; V: TRBV27; size: NA
CDR3: CASSRDTSTDTQYF; DNA: TGCGCCAGCAGCCGGGACACCTCCACAGATACGCAGTATTTT; J: TRBJ2-3; D: NA; V: TRBV5-1; size: NA
CDR3: CSASVPRGYNEQFF; DNA: TGCAGTGCTAGTGTACCTCGAGGCTACAATGAGCAGTTCTTC; J: TRBJ2-1; D: NA; V: TRBV20-1; size: NA
CDR3: CASSYSSTSYEQYF; DNA: TGTGCCAGCAGTTACTCGTCTACATCCTACGAGCAGTACTTC; J: TRBJ2-7; D: NA; V: TRBV6-2/TRBV6-3; size: NA
CDR3: CSADSGRPVNEQFF; DNA: TGCAGTGCTGATAGCGGGCGGCCCGTCAATGAGCAGTTCTTC; J: TRBJ2-1; D: TRBD2; V: TRBV20-1; size: many
CDR3: CSVEDSPPGLAGYEQYF; DNA: TGCAGCGTTGAAGATTCGCCCCCCGGGCTGGCCGGCTACGAGCAGTACTTC; J: TRBJ2-7; D: NA; V: TRBV29-1; size: few
CDR3: CASSGTSRYEQYF; DNA: TGTGCCAGCAGTGGGACTAGTCGCTACGAGCAGTACTTC; J: TRBJ2-7; D: TRBD2; V: TRBV28; size: few
CDR3: CASRASEGNYEQYF; DNA: TGCGCCAGCAGGGCCTCAGAGGGGAACTACGAGCAGTACTTC; J: TRBJ2-7; D: NA; V: TRBV5-1; size: NA
CDR3: CATGDGATEAFF; DNA: TGTGCCACCGGCGACGGGGCCACTGAAGCTTTCTTT; J: TRBJ1-1; D: NA; V: TRBV15; size: few
CDR3: CASSFAQGPYEQYF; DNA: TGTGCCAGCAGCTTTGCCCAGGGCCCCTACGAGCAGTACTTC; J: TRBJ2-7; D: NA; V: TRBV7-8; size: NA
CDR3: CASSYLGFDRVSGELFF; DNA: TGTGCCAGCAGTTACCTAGGGTTTGACAGGGTTAGCGGGGAGCTGTTTTTT; J: TRBJ2-2; D: TRBD1; V: TRBV6-5; size: NA
CDR3: CASSVGDDTQYF; DNA: TGTGCCAGCAGCGTAGGAGACGATACGCAGTATTTT; J: TRBJ2-3; D: NA; V: TRBV9; size: few
CDR3: CASTNRGLIYEQYF; DNA: TGTGCCAGCACCAACAGGGGGCTAATCTACGAGCAGTACTTC; J: TRBJ2-7; D: TRBD1; V: TRBV28; size: NA
CDR3: CSAQGAPGANVLTF; DNA: TGCAGTGCTCAGGGGGCGCCTGGGGCCAACGTCCTGACTTTC; J: TRBJ2-6; D: TRBD1; V: TRBV20-1; size: few
CDR3: CASSPREVGSKVF; DNA: TGTGCCAGCAGCCCCAGGGAGGTGGGGTCAAAGGTCTTC; J: TRBJ2-1; D: NA; V: TRBV5-6; size: NA
CDR3: CASSPPEHPGELFF; DNA: TGTGCCAGCTCACCACCGGAGCACCCCGGGGAGCTGTTTTTT; J: TRBJ2-2; D: NA; V: TRBV18; size: many
CDR3: CASSFTDNYGYTF; DNA: TGCGCCAGCAGCTTCACGGATAACTATGGCTACACCTTC; J: TRBJ1-2; D: NA; V: TRBV5-1; size: NA
CDR3: CASSPRTALMTEAFF; DNA: TGTGCCAGCAGTCCCCGGACAGCCCTGATGACTGAAGCTTTCTTT; J: TRBJ1-1; D: NA; V: TRBV12-3/TRBV12-4; size: few